These 29 T cell receptor beta chains came from one sample sequenced in a study of cytomegalovirus exposure and HLA in healthy donors. Data came from immunoSEQ multiplex PCR; TCRdb stores just in-frame clones and leaves some out. This table has 150,000 to 200,000 clones, 89% appearing once. The sequenced sample was PBMCs. The receptors shown here come from a woman aged 18 to 35 in good health and CMV-seropositive.

The CDR3 reads CASTLLGGASYNEQFF. The CDR3 bases are TGTGCCAGTACCCTCCTTGGCGGGGCCTCCTACAATGAGCAGTTCTTC. This sequence joins TRBV19 and TRBJ2-1, with D perhaps TRBD2 (6 bases). From germline, CDR1 is LNHDA and CDR2 SQIVND (reference sequence). This CDR3 has 16 residues. With 7 bases removed from V and 0 bases from J, the gap between germline ends came to 16 bases. Together with reference TRBV19 and TRBJ2-1, the CDR3 gives the full variable domain: DGGITQSPKYLFRKEGQNVTLSCEQNLNHDAMYWYRQDPGQGLRLIYYSQIVNDFQKGDIAEGYSVSREKKESFPLTVTSAQKNPTAFYLCASTLLGGASYNEQFFGPGTRLTVL.

CDR3 protein: CASSPRSGAGTEAFF. In DNA, the CDR3 is TGTGCCAGCTCACCACGGTCCGGAGCGGGCACTGAAGCTTTCTTT. The V gene is TRBV18, the J gene TRBJ1-1; D not certain. V was shortened by 1 base and J by 4 bases, with 13 bases between the two germline ends. Germline V gene data show CDR1 as KGHSH and CDR2 as LQKENI. This CDR3 spans 15 amino acids.

This rearrangement joins TRBV30 to TRBJ2-5; D is uncertain. The better agreement between TRBJ2-7 and the DNA end casts doubt on the J call. Per germline, CDR1 GTSNPN and CDR2 SVGIG (reference sequence). The CDR3 has 11 residues. Here the CDR3 reads CASSTNYEQYF. In nucleotides, the CDR3 is TGTGCCTCTTCTACGAACTACGAGCAGTACTTC.

The genes are TRBV5-1 and TRBJ2-3, with D unresolved. This CDR3 is 12 amino acids long. The germline gives CDR1 SGHRS, CDR2 YFSETQ. Trimming cost V 7 bases and J 0 bases, with 6 bases left between them. This CDR3 reads CASVSSTDTQYF. The CDR3 DNA is TGCGCCAGCGTATCTAGCACAGATACGCAGTATTTT.

In this sample, this clone turned up once. In nucleotides, the CDR3 is TGCGCCAGCACTCAAGTTGGGAGCTCCTACGAGCAGTACTTC. Protein sequence: CASTQVGSSYEQYF. The chain joins TRBV10-2 to TRBJ2-7; D is perhaps TRBD2 (5 bases). The CDR3 is made up of 14 amino acids. V lost 7 bases and J lost 0, with 13 bases in between. The germline V gene encodes CDR1 WSHSY and CDR2 SAAADI.

This clone came up once. The chain links TRBV5-1 to TRBJ2-3, with TRBD2 matching 13 bases. V lost 2 bases, J lost 5 bases, and 14 bases stayed unmatched. Germline V gene sequence: CDR1 SGHRS, CDR2 YFSETQ. This CDR3 is built from 19 residues. The CDR3 DNA sequence: TGCGCCAGCAGCTTTTCCGGGACTAGCGGGAACCCAAGTAGAGATACGCAGTATTTT. It yields the protein CASSFSGTSGNPSRDTQYF.

This clone has a handful of counts. V and J are TRBV7-9 and TRBJ2-7; a weak D match, TRBD2 (5 bases). V was cut by 5 bases and J by 1 base, with 12 bases left in between. Germline CDR1 and CDR2: SEHNR and FQNEAQ (reference sequence). This CDR3 has 14 amino acids. The CDR3 DNA follows: TGTGCCAGCAGCCCCGGAGGTTTATCCTACGAGCAGTACTTC. Encoded protein: CASSPGGLSYEQYF.

The sample holds one count of this clone. DNA for the CDR3: TGTGCCACCAGCAGAGTTTTGGGACAGGGAGGCACTCAGTACTTC. It specifies CATSRVLGQGGTQYF. V usage is TRBV15 and J usage is TRBJ2-4; TRBD1 matches 9 bases. J lost 12 bases, V lost 1 base, and 10 bases had no gene match. In germline, CDR1 is LNHNV, CDR2 YYDKDF (reference sequence). This CDR3 has 15 residues.

This chain joins TRBV2 and TRBJ1-1; D is perhaps TRBD1 (5 bases). The germline gives CDR1 SNHLY, CDR2 FYNNEI. This CDR3 is 16 amino acids long. Trimming pared 9 bases from V and 0 bases from J, leaving 20 bases between. The CDR3 sequence is CASSGGAGYMNTEAFF. The CDR3 region has the DNA TGTGCCAGTTCGGGCGGGGCGGGATATATGAACACTGAAGCTTTCTTT.

The chain carries TRBV27 and TRBJ2-2, with TRBD2 matching 15 bases. The CDR3 contains 17 residues. Trimming took 4 bases from V and 5 from J; bases not matched to a gene: 5. The germline V gene encodes CDR1 MNHEY and CDR2 SMNVEV (reference sequence). This CDR3 is CASSWGLAGGRTGELFF. The CDR3 bases are TGTGCCAGCAGTTGGGGACTAGCGGGAGGAAGGACCGGGGAGCTGTTTTTT.

This clone was detected once. The J gene is TRBJ1-5, the V gene TRBV27; D is unresolved. V lost 2 bases and J 2 bases, leaving 13 bases between the germline ends. CDR1 and CDR2 (germline): MNHEY, SMNVEV (reference sequence). The CDR3 sequence is 16 residues long. CDR3 DNA: TGTGCCAGCAGTTTACTAGCCGACGCTGGCAATCAGCCCCAGCATTTT. Protein sequence: CASSLLADAGNQPQHF.

The rearrangement uses TRBV5-1 and TRBJ2-5; D not resolved. The CDR3 has 12 amino acids. Germline-derived CDR1 and CDR2 are SGHRS and YFSETQ. Trimming left V 5 bases short and J 0 bases short, with 5 bases between. Here the CDR3 reads CASRTDQETQYF. The CDR3 DNA is TGCGCCAGCAGAACAGACCAAGAGACCCAGTACTTC. Full variable domain (outside the CDR3, taken from reference TRBV5-1 and TRBJ2-5): KAGVTQTPRYLIKTRGQQVTLSCSPISGHRSVSWYQQTPGQGLQFLFEYFSETQRNKGNFPGRFSGRQFSNSRSEMNVSTLELGDSALYLCASRTDQETQYFGPGTRLLVL.

The V and J genes are TRBV14 and TRBJ2-7, with 9 bases fitting TRBD1. Germline V gives CDR1 SGHDN, CDR2 FVKESK. With V trimmed by 5 bases and J by 0 bases, 2 bases remained unmatched. The CDR3 is 14 amino acids. The DNA of the CDR3 is TGTGCCAGCAGCGCACAGGGGGCCTCCTACGAGCAGTACTTC. It codes for CASSAQGASYEQYF.

V and J are TRBV4-1 and TRBJ1-2; no reliable D call. Germline V lookup: CDR1 MGHRA, CDR2 YSYEKL. Trimming shortened V by 6 bases and J by 8 bases, and 16 bases separated the two germline ends. The CDR3 runs to 13 residues. CDR3 DNA sequence: TGCGCCAGCAGAAGTCGGGCAGGAGGCGGCTACACCTTC. As protein: CASRSRAGGGYTF.

The rearrangement uses TRBV28 and TRBJ2-4; D might be TRBD1 (6 bases). Germline CDR1 reads MDHEN; CDR2 reads SYDVKM. V was trimmed by 4 bases and J by 0 bases, leaving 16 bases between them. The CDR3 has 17 amino acids. DNA of the CDR3: TGTGCCAGCAGTTACCGGACAGAAAGACTAGCCAAAAACATTCAGTACTTC. Its translation: CASSYRTERLAKNIQYF.

The rearrangement links TRBV9 to TRBJ2-2; D might be TRBD1 (5 bases). CDR1 and CDR2 from the germline V gene are SGDLS and YYNGEE. V was shortened by 0 bases and J by 1 base, with 10 bases between the two germline ends. This CDR3 is built from 16 residues. The CDR3 bases are TGTGCCAGCAGCGTAGTAGGCGGACAGAACACCGGGGAGCTGTTTTTT. This encodes CASSVVGGQNTGELFF.

The V and J genes are TRBV4-2 and TRBJ1-5, with unresolved D. This CDR3 has 15 amino acids. Per germline, CDR1 LGHNA and CDR2 YNFKEQ. V was pared by 2 bases and J by 4 bases, with 12 bases between. The CDR3 DNA reads TGTGCCAGCAGCCAATCGGGTAGTCCAAATCAGCCCCAGCATTTT. Translated: CASSQSGSPNQPQHF.

This chain connects TRBV11-2 to TRBJ1-3; D gene uncertain. CDR1 is SGHAT and CDR2 is FQNNGV in the germline V gene. The CDR3 covers 13 residues. Trimming took 6 bases from V and 4 from J, leaving 10 bases between them. The CDR3 DNA reads TGTGCCAGCAGGCAACCGAGGGGAAACACCATATATTTT. It translates to CASRQPRGNTIYF.

The chain has TRBV30 and TRBJ1-3; a possible D gene is TRBD1 (5 bases). Germline loops: CDR1 GTSNPN, CDR2 SVGIG (reference sequence). This CDR3 contains 13 residues. The germline V and J ends were trimmed by 7 bases and 0 bases, with 10 bases remaining between them. CDR3 residues: CASGLYSGNTIYF. The CDR3 DNA follows: TGTGCCTCAGGGCTGTACTCTGGAAACACCATATATTTT.

The rearrangement links TRBV4-2 to TRBJ2-3, with 11 bases lining up with TRBD2. Losses at the gene ends were 2 bases for V and 5 bases for J; bases not matched to a gene: 12. This CDR3 region has 18 residues. Germline CDR1 reads LGHNA; CDR2 reads YNFKEQ. In DNA, the CDR3 is TGTGCCAGCAGCCAACGTAGTTATAGCGGGAGGGCCGGAGATACGCAGTATTTT. This translates into CASSQRSYSGRAGDTQYF.

The gene calls are TRBV18 and TRBJ1-1; D call uncertain. The CDR3 covers 15 residues. Deletions cut 3 bases from V and 0 bases from J, with 11 bases between. Per the germline V gene, CDR1 is KGHSH and CDR2 is LQKENI. The chain's CDR3 is CASSPSNSLNTEAFF. The CDR3, as DNA: TGTGCCAGCTCACCGAGTAACAGTTTGAACACTGAAGCTTTCTTT.

The chain joins TRBV19 to TRBJ2-7; D perhaps matches TRBD2 (6 bases). The V end was cut by 3 bases, the J end by 2 bases, with 14 bases between. Germline values: CDR1 LNHDA, CDR2 SQIVND (reference sequence). The CDR3 totals 15 residues. CDR3 region: CASSMSSGATYEQYF. Here the CDR3 DNA reads TGTGCCAGTAGTATGAGTAGCGGCGCCACCTACGAGCAGTACTTC.

This clone is a singleton in its sample. The V call is TRBV30, the J call TRBJ2-1; 9 bases are shared with TRBD2. Per the germline V gene, CDR1 is GTSNPN and CDR2 is SVGIG (reference sequence). Trimming cost V 0 bases and J 1 base; bases outside gene matches: 4. The CDR3 contains 16 residues. The CDR3 is CAWSVLLAGSYNEQFF. The DNA of the CDR3 is TGTGCCTGGAGTGTACTGCTAGCGGGATCCTACAATGAGCAGTTCTTC.

The chain recombines TRBV10-2 with TRBJ2-7; 9 bases fit TRBD2. Germline assignment: CDR1 WSHSY and CDR2 SAAADI. The CDR3 contains 15 residues. Trimming at V came to 3 bases and at J to 3 bases, leaving 6 bases not matched to a gene. As DNA, the CDR3 is TGCGCCAGCAGTGATCTTCCTAGCGGGATCTACGAGCAGTACTTC. Translating it yields CASSDLPSGIYEQYF.

V usage is TRBV7-8 and J usage is TRBJ2-1, with 11 bases matching TRBD2. V lost 3 bases to trimming and J lost 6 bases; unmatched junction nucleotides: 7. Germline CDR1 SGHVS, CDR2 FQNEAQ. The CDR3 consists of 16 residues. The DNA of the CDR3 is TGTGCCAGCAGCTTGGTTCACCTAGCGGGGGGCAATGAGCAGTTCTTC. It codes for CASSLVHLAGGNEQFF.

The chain is built from TRBV5-1 and TRBJ2-1; a weak D match, TRBD1 (6 bases). Germline CDR1 is SGHRS and CDR2 is YFSETQ. CDR3 size: 17 residues. V shed 2 bases and J shed 0 bases, with 15 bases lying between them. DNA for the CDR3: TGCGCCAGCAGCTTTCTGATACGGACAGCCTCCTACAATGAGCAGTTCTTC. Residues: CASSFLIRTASYNEQFF.

The rearrangement uses TRBV18 and TRBJ2-1; tentatively, D is TRBD1 (5 bases). The germline V gene has CDR1 KGHSH and CDR2 LQKENI. The CDR3 is made up of 13 amino acids. With 2 bases removed from V and 10 bases from J, the gap between germline ends came to 12 bases. In DNA, the CDR3 is TGTGCCAGCTCACCAATGGTAGGACAAGAGCAGTTCTTC. Its protein product is CASSPMVGQEQFF.

The chain has TRBV29-1 and TRBJ2-3, with D maybe TRBD2 (5 bases). V lost 7 bases and J 5 bases, leaving 22 bases between the germline ends. Germline CDR1 is SQVTM and CDR2 is ANQGSEA. The CDR3 contains 15 residues. The CDR3 is CSAVGDSGGKDTQYF. Here the CDR3 DNA reads TGCAGCGCCGTGGGAGACTCCGGTGGAAAAGATACGCAGTATTTT.

The chain recombines TRBV9 with TRBJ2-3; no reliable D call. V gave up 0 bases and J gave up 2 bases, with 7 bases separating them. CDR3 length: 14 residues. Per the germline V gene, CDR1 is SGDLS and CDR2 is YYNGEE. For the CDR3, the DNA is TGTGCCAGCAGCGTAGAGCCATTCACAGATACGCAGTATTTT. This encodes CASSVEPFTDTQYF.